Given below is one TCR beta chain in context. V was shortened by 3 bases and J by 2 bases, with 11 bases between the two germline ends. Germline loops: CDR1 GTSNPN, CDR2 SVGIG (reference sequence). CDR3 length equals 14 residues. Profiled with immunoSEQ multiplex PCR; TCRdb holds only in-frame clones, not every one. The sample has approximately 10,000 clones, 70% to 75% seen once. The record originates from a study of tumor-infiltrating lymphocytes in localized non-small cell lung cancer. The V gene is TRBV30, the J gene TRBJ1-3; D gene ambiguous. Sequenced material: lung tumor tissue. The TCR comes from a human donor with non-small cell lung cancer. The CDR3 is CAWRNKEAGNTIYF. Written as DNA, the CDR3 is TGTGCCTGGAGGAACAAGGAGGCTGGAAACACCATATATTTT.